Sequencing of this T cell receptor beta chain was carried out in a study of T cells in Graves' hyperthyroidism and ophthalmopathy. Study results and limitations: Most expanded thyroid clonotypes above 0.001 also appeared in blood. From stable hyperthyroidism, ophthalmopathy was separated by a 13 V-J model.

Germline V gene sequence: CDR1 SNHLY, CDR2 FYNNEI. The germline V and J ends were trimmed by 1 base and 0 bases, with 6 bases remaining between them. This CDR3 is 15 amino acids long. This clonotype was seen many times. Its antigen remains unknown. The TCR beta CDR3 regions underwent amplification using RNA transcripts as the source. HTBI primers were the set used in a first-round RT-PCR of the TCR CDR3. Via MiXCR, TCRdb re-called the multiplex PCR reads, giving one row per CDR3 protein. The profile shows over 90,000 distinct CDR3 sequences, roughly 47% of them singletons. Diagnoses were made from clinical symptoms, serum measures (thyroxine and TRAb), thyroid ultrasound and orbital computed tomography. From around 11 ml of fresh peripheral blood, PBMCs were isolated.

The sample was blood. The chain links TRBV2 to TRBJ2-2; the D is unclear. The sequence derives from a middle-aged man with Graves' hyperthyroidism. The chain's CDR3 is CASSEEGTNTGELFF. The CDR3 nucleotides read TGTGCCAGCAGTGAAGAGGGAACGAACACCGGGGAGCTGTTTTTT.